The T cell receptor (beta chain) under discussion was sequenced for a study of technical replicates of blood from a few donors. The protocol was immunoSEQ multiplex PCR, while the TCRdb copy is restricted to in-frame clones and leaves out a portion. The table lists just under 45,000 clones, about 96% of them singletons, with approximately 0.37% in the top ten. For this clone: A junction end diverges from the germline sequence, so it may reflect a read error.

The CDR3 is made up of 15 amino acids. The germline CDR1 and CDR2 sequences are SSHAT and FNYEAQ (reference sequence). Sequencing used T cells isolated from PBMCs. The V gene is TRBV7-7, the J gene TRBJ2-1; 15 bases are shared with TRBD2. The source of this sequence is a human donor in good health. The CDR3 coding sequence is TGTGCTAGCAGCTTAGGACTAGCGGGAGGGACAGAGCAGTTCTTC. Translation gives CASSLGLAGGTEQFF.